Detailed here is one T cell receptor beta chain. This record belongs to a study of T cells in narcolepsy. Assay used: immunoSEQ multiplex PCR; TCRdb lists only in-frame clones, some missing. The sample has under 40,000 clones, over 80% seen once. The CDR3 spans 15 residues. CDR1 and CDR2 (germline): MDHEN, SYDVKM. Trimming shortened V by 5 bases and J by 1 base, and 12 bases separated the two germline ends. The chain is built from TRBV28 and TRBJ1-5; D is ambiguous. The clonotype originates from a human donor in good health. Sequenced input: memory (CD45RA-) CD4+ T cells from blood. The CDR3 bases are TGTGCCAGCAGTCCGCGGACGGCGAGCAATCAGCCCCAGCATTTT. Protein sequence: CASSPRTASNQPQHF.